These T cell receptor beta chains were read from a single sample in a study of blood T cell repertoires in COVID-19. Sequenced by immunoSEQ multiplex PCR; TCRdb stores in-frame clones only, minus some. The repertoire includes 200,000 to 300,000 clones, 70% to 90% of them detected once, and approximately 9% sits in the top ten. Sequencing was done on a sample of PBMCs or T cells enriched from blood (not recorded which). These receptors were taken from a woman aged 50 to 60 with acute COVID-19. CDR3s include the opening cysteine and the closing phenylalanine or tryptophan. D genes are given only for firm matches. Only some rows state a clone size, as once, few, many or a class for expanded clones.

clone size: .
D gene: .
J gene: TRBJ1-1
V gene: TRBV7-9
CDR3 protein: CASSLGVRLDTEAFF
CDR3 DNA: TGTGCCAGCAGCTTAGGCGTCAGGTTAGATACTGAAGCTTTCTTT

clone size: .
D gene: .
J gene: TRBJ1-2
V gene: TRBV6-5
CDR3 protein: CASSLRRGADYGYTF
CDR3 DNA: TGTGCCAGCAGCCTCCGGAGGGGCGCGGACTATGGCTACACCTTC

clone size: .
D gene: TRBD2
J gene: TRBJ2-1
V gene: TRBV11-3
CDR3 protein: CASSLGTRNEQFF
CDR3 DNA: TGTGCCAGCAGCTTAGGGACTAGAAATGAGCAGTTCTTC

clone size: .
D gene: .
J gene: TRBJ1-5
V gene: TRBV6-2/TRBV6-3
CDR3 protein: CASSLRDTQWPQHF
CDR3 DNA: TGTGCCAGCAGCCTCCGGGACACCCAATGGCCCCAGCATTTT

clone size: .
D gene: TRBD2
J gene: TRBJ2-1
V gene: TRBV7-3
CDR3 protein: CASSPRTSGSYNEQFF
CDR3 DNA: TGTGCCAGCAGCCCTCGAACTAGCGGCTCCTACAATGAGCAGTTCTTC

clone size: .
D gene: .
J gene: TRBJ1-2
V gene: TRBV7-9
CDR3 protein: CASSLQDYGYTF
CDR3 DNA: TGTGCCAGCAGCTTACAGGACTATGGCTACACCTTC

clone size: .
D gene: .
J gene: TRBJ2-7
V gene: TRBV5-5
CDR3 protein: CASSLTGLAYEQYF
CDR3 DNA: TGTGCCAGCAGCTTAACAGGGTTAGCCTACGAGCAGTACTTC

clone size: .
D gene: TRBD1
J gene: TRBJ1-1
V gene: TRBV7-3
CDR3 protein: CASSTTGGSGTEAFF
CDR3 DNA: TGTGCCAGCAGCACGACAGGGGGCAGTGGAACTGAAGCTTTCTTT

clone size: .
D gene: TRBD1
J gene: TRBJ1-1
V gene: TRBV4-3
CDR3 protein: CASSRGQGELEAFF
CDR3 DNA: TGCGCCAGCAGCCGCGGACAGGGTGAATTAGAAGCTTTCTTT

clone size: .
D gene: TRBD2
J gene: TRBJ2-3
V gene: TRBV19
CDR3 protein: CASSIMTGGPGLTQYF
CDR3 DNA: TGTGCCAGTAGTATTATGACGGGGGGGCCAGGTTTGACGCAGTATTTT

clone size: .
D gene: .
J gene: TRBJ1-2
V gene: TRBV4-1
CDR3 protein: CASSQDTGPNYGYTF
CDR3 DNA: TGCGCCAGCAGCCAAGATACAGGACCTAACTATGGCTACACCTTC

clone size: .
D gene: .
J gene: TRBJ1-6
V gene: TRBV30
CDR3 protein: CAWSEGRDNSPLHF
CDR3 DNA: TGTGCCTGGAGTGAGGGCAGGGATAATTCACCCCTCCACTTT

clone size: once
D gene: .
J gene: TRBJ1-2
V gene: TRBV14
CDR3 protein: CASSQVQQGIKAF
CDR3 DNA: TGTGCCAGCAGCCAAGTACAACAGGGCATCAAAGCCTTC

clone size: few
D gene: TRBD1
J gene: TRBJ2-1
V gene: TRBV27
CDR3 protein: CASSLYGTGRYNEQFF
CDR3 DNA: TGTGCCAGCAGTTTATACGGGACAGGGAGGTACAATGAGCAGTTCTTC

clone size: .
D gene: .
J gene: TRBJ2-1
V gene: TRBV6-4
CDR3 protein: CASSDSGLEQFF
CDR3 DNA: TGTGCCAGCAGTGACTCTGGACTTGAGCAGTTCTTC

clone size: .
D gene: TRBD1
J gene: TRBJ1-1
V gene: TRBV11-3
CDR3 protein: CASSSAGQGSTTEAFF
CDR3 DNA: TGTGCCAGCAGCTCGGCGGGACAGGGGTCGACCACTGAAGCTTTCTTT

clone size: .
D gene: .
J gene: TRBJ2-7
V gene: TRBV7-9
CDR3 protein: CASSFSGLPHEQYF
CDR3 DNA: TGTGCCAGCAGCTTTTCGGGACTCCCACACGAGCAGTACTTC